Below, 20 T cell receptor beta chains from the same sample are listed, as sequenced in a study of blood T cell repertoires in COVID-19 (dated by TCRdb to the early 2020s). The method behind the library was the immunoSEQ multiplex PCR assay. TCRdb carries this immuneACCESS record with in-frame sequences only. Its versions omit some clonotypes, under half of them owing to an unresolved V gene in the studies checked, with the rest unexplained. The sample table shows about 50,000 clones, and 75% to 95% are seen once. The top ten constitute approximately 6.2% of the sample. Sequencing input: peripheral blood. These receptor sequences come from a man aged 35 to 55 with acute or convalescent COVID-19.

V gene TRBV15 combines with J gene TRBJ2-1; TRBD2 agrees at 11 bases. The V gene end was trimmed by 3 bases and the J gene end by 4 bases; junction bases not matched to a gene: 2. This CDR3 is 15 amino acids long. The germline V gene encodes CDR1 LNHNV and CDR2 YYDKDF (reference sequence). The CDR3 DNA is TGTGCCACCAGCAGGGGGACTAGCGGTTACAATGAGCAGTTCTTC. As protein: CATSRGTSGYNEQFF.

The rearrangement uses TRBV3-1 (or the pseudogene TRBV3-2) and TRBJ2-7, with a possible D match to TRBD2 (6 bases). Germline CDR1 is LGHDT and CDR2 is YNNKEL (reference sequence). The CDR3 contains 18 residues. V was trimmed by 2 bases and J by 0 bases, leaving 20 bases between them. The DNA for the CDR3 is TGTGCCAGCAGCCAACCCCCGTCGGGAGCGAAAAGCTCCTACGAGCAGTACTTC. It is translated as CASSQPPSGAKSSYEQYF.

The chain joins TRBV5-4 to TRBJ2-1; TRBD2 agrees at 9 bases. There are 15 residues in the CDR3. The ends lost 4 bases at V and 6 bases at J; junction bases unmatched: 8. Germline values: CDR1 SGHNT, CDR2 YYREEE (reference sequence). The CDR3 loop reads CASSVPGLAFNEQFF. The CDR3 coding sequence is TGTGCCAGCAGCGTACCGGGACTAGCCTTCAATGAGCAGTTCTTC.

This chain joins TRBV10-3 and TRBJ1-2, with a possible D match to TRBD1 (5 bases). This CDR3 contains 12 residues. The V gene's germline CDR1 is ENHRY and CDR2 SYGVKD. Between the trimmed V and J ends, which lost 10 bases and 6 bases, there was a span of 15 bases. The CDR3 DNA follows: TGTGCCAGCGGGACCCTAGGGGATGGCTACACCTTC. Translation: CASGTLGDGYTF.

The rearrangement uses TRBV9 and TRBJ1-3; D call uncertain. Looked up from germline, CDR1 is SGDLS and CDR2 is YYNGEE. The CDR3 has 15 amino acids. Between the trimmed V and J ends, which lost 3 bases and 0 bases, there was a span of 10 bases. The CDR3: CASSDESGSGNTIYF. The CDR3 nucleotides read TGTGCCAGCAGCGACGAGAGCGGCTCTGGAAACACCATATATTTT.

This clone was found once. The V and J genes are TRBV4-1 and TRBJ2-1; 7 nucleotides align to TRBD2. CDR1 and CDR2 from the germline V gene are MGHRA and YSYEKL. Trimming at V came to 2 bases and at J to 5 bases, leaving 3 bases not matched to a gene. The CDR3 spans 14 residues. In nucleotides, the CDR3 is TGCGCCAGCAGCCAAAGGGACTACAACAATGAGCAGTTCTTC. Protein: CASSQRDYNNEQFF.

This clone occurred once. The chain combines TRBV29-1 with TRBJ2-3; D might be TRBD2 (6 bases). This CDR3 spans 14 amino acids. CDR1 is SQVTM and CDR2 is ANQGSEA in the germline V gene. The germline V and J ends were trimmed by 7 bases and 2 bases, with 16 bases remaining between them. CDR3 sequence reads: CSARDLRLTDTQYF. CDR3 nucleotide sequence: TGCAGCGCACGGGACTTACGACTCACAGATACGCAGTATTTT.

The V gene is TRBV5-1, the J gene TRBJ2-5; 9 bases agree with TRBD1. There are 21 residues in the CDR3. V gave up 4 bases and J gave up 7 bases; unmatched junction bases: 29. Germline V CDR1 and CDR2: SGHRS, YFSETQ. The CDR3 DNA reads TGCGCCAGCAGCGTCGGCCGCCTCCGGGACAGGGTTAGCGGAGCGTCTCGGACCCAGTACTTC. This gives the protein CASSVGRLRDRVSGASRTQYF.

This clone was recorded once. The V call is TRBV7-6, the J call TRBJ2-2, with TRBD2 matching 14 bases. Germline CDR1 is SGHVS and CDR2 is FNYEAQ. V was clipped by 3 bases and J by 4 bases; unmatched bases: 7. The CDR3 spans 18 residues. The CDR3 nucleotides are TGTGCCAGCAGCTTTGCCGGGACTAGCGGGAGTTTCACCGGGGAGCTGTTTTTT. It encodes CASSFAGTSGSFTGELFF. The full variable domain, with the rest looked up from reference TRBV7-6 and TRBJ2-2, is GAGVSQSPRYKVTKRGQDVALRCDPISGHVSLYWYRQALGQGPEFLTYFNYEAQQDKSGLPNDRFSAERPEGSISTLTIQRTEQRDSAMYRCASSFAGTSGSFTGELFFGEGSRLTVL.

The genes are TRBV4-2 and TRBJ2-1; TRBD2 agrees at 13 bases. The V segment lost 0 bases and the J segment 9 bases; nucleotides outside the gene matches: 11. The V gene's germline CDR1 is LGHNA and CDR2 YNFKEQ. The CDR3 totals 18 residues. The CDR3 DNA reads as TGTGCCAGCAGCCAAGAAGTCCGCGGGACTAGCGGGACGGGTGAGCAGTTCTTC. As protein: CASSQEVRGTSGTGEQFF.

The gene calls are TRBV6-2 or TRBV6-3 and TRBJ1-2, with 9 nucleotides matching TRBD1. The CDR3 is 14 amino acids. Germline V gene data show CDR1 as MNHEY and CDR2 as SVGEGT. J lost 4 bases, V lost 6 bases, and 6 bases had no gene match. This CDR3 is CASSRTGASYGYTF. The CDR3, as DNA: TGTGCCAGCAGCCGGACAGGGGCGAGCTATGGCTACACCTTC.

The chain links TRBV10-3 to TRBJ2-7; possibly TRBD1 for D (6 bases). The CDR3 totals 13 residues. Trimming cost V 10 bases and J 5 bases, with 18 bases left between them. Germline CDR1 and CDR2: ENHRY and SYGVKD. The CDR3 here is CATNRDSWDEQYF. The DNA for the CDR3 is TGTGCCACAAACAGGGATTCTTGGGACGAGCAGTACTTC.

The chain carries TRBV7-6 and TRBJ2-2; 8 bases align to TRBD1. CDR1 SGHVS and CDR2 FNYEAQ come from the germline V gene. The CDR3 is made up of 16 amino acids. V dropped 2 bases and J dropped 0; count of bases not matched to a gene: 2. The CDR3 loop is CASSLQGATNTGELFF. CDR3 sequence (DNA): TGTGCCAGCAGCTTACAGGGGGCCACGAACACCGGGGAGCTGTTTTTT.

The CDR3 region is CAITKSGGARTDTQYF. CDR3 bases: TGTGCCATCACCAAATCAGGGGGCGCGAGGACAGATACGCAGTATTTT. V gene TRBV10-3 combines with J gene TRBJ2-3; TRBD1 matches at 8 bases. The germline V gene encodes CDR1 ENHRY and CDR2 SYGVKD. Losses at the gene ends were 7 bases for V and 3 bases for J; bases not matched to a gene: 12. The CDR3 is made up of 16 amino acids.

V usage is TRBV11-1 and J usage is TRBJ2-7; D unresolved. This CDR3 has 12 amino acids. CDR1 is SGHAT and CDR2 is FQDESV in the germline V gene (reference sequence). Trimming removed 5 bases from V and 5 bases from J, with 10 bases in between. DNA of the CDR3: TGTGCCAGCAGCCGAGCTTCCGACGAGCAGTACTTC. Protein: CASSRASDEQYF.

This chain connects TRBV29-1 to TRBJ2-3; TRBD2 agrees at 12 bases. Trimming took 8 bases from V and 0 from J; bases not matched to a gene: 15. This CDR3 spans 18 amino acids. Germline V gene sequence: CDR1 SQVTM, CDR2 ANQGSEA. Here the CDR3 DNA reads TGCAGCCTTACAGGGCGGCTAGCGGGAGGGACTAGCACAGATACGCAGTATTTT. Its translation is CSLTGRLAGGTSTDTQYF.

The chain is built from TRBV24-1 and TRBJ1-2, with 7 bases lining up with TRBD1. V was clipped by 3 bases and J by 4 bases; unmatched bases: 4. The CDR3 totals 14 residues. Germline V gene data show CDR1 as KGHDR and CDR2 as SFDVKD. For the CDR3, the DNA is TGTGCCACCAGTGATGACAGGGTACTCTATGGCTACACCTTC. Encoded protein: CATSDDRVLYGYTF.

This sequence joins TRBV5-4 and TRBJ1-1; TRBD1 is a possible D gene (6 bases). The CDR3 consists of 15 residues. The germline V and J ends were trimmed by 4 bases and 3 bases, with 16 bases remaining between them. Germline CDR1 is SGHNT and CDR2 is YYREEE (reference sequence). The DNA for the CDR3 is TGTGCCAGCAGCCCCCGACAGGATGGCGACACTGAAGCTTTCTTT. Translation: CASSPRQDGDTEAFF. The variable domain in full, completed from reference TRBV5-4 and TRBJ1-1, reads ETGVTQSPTHLIKTRGQQVTLRCSSQSGHNTVSWYQQALGQGPQFIFQYYREEENGRGNFPPRFSGLQFPNYSSELNVNALELDDSALYLCASSPRQDGDTEAFFGQGTRLTVV.

CDR3 bases: TGTGCCAGCAGCGAAATAACAGGGGACAAAAACATTCAGTACTTC. Amino acids: CASSEITGDKNIQYF. The J gene is TRBJ2-4, the V gene TRBV5-6; 7 bases agree with TRBD1. The J segment lost 3 bases and the V segment lost 4 bases, leaving 7 bases of the junction unmatched. From germline, CDR1 is SGHDT and CDR2 YYEEEE. The CDR3 is 15 amino acids.

CDR3 region: CASSQDWGGVSGNTIYF. The DNA of the CDR3 is TGTGCCAGCAGCCAAGATTGGGGGGGCGTCTCTGGAAACACCATATATTTT. The chain couples TRBV3-1 (or the pseudogene TRBV3-2) to TRBJ1-3, with a tentative D call TRBD1 (6 bases). CDR1 and CDR2 from the germline V gene are LGHDT and YNNKEL (reference sequence). The ends were cut back, 0 bases at V and 0 bases at J, with 12 bases in the middle. CDR3 length: 17 amino acids.